This T cell receptor (beta chain) was found in a study of blood T cell repertoires in COVID-19. At the level of the study: Acute and convalescent COVID-19 specimens originated in the United States, Italy and Spain.

CDR3 length: 12 residues. Trimming stripped 3 bases from V and 7 bases from J, with 6 bases between. Data came from immunoSEQ multiplex PCR; TCRdb stores just in-frame clones and leaves some out. The sample lists 200,000 to 250,000 clones, about 79% occurring once. Study members were between about 18 and 95 years old and lived in 25 or so US regions. Cohort assignment relied on participant-reported clinical history. Recovery meant two consecutive negative NP/OP PCR tests, professional clearance, or resolved symptoms. This clone was seen a handful of times. The chain carries TRBV12-3 or TRBV12-4 and TRBJ2-2; D is uncertain. The specimen sequenced was PBMCs or T cells enriched from blood (not recorded which). The sequence derives from an older woman who had recovered from COVID-19. DNA for the CDR3: TGTGCCAGCAGTTTTTCCGGCGGGGAGCTGTTTTTT. This translates into CASSFSGGELFF.